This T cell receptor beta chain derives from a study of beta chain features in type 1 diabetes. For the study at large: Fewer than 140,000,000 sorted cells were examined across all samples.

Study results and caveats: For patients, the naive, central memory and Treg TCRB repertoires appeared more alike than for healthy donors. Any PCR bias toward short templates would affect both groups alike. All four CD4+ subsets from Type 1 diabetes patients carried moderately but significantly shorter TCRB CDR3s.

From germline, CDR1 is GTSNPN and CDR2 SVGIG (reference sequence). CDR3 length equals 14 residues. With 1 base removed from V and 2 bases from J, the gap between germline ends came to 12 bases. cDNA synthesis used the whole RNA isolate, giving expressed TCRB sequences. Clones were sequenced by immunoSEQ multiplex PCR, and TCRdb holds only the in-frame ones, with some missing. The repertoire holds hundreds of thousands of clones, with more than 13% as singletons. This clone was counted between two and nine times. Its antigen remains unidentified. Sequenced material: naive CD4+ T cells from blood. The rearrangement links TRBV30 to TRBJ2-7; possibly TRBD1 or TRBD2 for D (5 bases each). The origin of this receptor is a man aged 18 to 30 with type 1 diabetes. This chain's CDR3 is CAWSGGAGPYEQYF. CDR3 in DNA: TGTGCCTGGAGTGGGGGCGCGGGTCCCTACGAGCAGTACTTC.